These T cell receptor beta chains were read from a single sample in a study of blood T cell repertoires in COVID-19. The protocol was immunoSEQ multiplex PCR, while the TCRdb copy is restricted to in-frame clones and leaves out a portion. The sample includes 110,000 to 150,000 clones, just under 85% of them seen just once. Sequencing input: peripheral blood. These receptors all stem from an elderly woman with acute or convalescent COVID-19. Both conserved end residues are part of each CDR3. A D gene is named only where the DNA matches it firmly. The listing skips clone size in some rows; elsewhere it reads once, few, many or a size class.

size	V	J	D	DNA	CDR3
few	TRBV6-5	TRBJ1-2	TRBD1	TGTGCCAGCAGTTTCTACAGGGGGGATTATGGCTACACCTTC	CASSFYRGDYGYTF
NA	TRBV12-3/TRBV12-4	TRBJ2-7	NA	TGTGCCAGCATGACAGGATCCTACGAGCAGTACTTC	CASMTGSYEQYF
NA	TRBV29-1	TRBJ2-1	TRBD2	TGCAGCGTTGAAGATAGCCTAGCGGGGGGGCAGAATGAGCAGTTCTTC	CSVEDSLAGGQNEQFF
NA	TRBV7-9	TRBJ1-1	NA	TGTGCCAGCAGCATGACAGCCCAGGGGACTGAAGCTTTCTTT	CASSMTAQGTEAFF
once	TRBV4-3	TRBJ2-1	NA	TGCGCCAGCAGCCAAGATTATAAGCGGGCAAGCTCCTACAATGAGCAGTTCTTC	CASSQDYKRASSYNEQFF
NA	TRBV7-2	TRBJ1-4	NA	TGTGCCAGCAGCCAAGGGGGGGGAAAAGAAAAACTGTTTTTT	CASSQGGGKEKLFF
NA	TRBV28	TRBJ1-6	NA	TGTGCCAGCAGTTTGAACAGGGTTGGGAATTCACCCCTCCACTTT	CASSLNRVGNSPLHF
NA	TRBV3-1/TRBV3-2	TRBJ2-2	TRBD1	TGTGCCAGCAGCTTTCCGGGACAGGGGTCCGGGGAGCTGTTTTTT	CASSFPGQGSGELFF
few	TRBV10-3	TRBJ2-1	NA	TGTGCCATCAGTGACGTGGAGGAGCAGTTCTTC	CAISDVEEQFF
NA	TRBV5-1	TRBJ1-2	NA	TGCGCCAGCAGCTTGGATGGCGGCAGGGATTCTTTTACGGCTAACTATGGCTACACCTTC	CASSLDGGRDSFTANYGYTF
NA	TRBV19	TRBJ2-1	TRBD1	TGTGCCAGTAGTATGGACAGGAAAAGAGAGCAGTTCTTC	CASSMDRKREQFF
once	TRBV5-5	TRBJ1-5	NA	TGTGCCAGCAGCTTGACACAGGTCGGTTTTAGCAATCAGCCCCAGCATTTT	CASSLTQVGFSNQPQHF
NA	TRBV7-3	TRBJ1-2	NA	TGTGCCAGCAGCTTAAGGGCGGGCATTCAGAATGGCTACACCTTC	CASSLRAGIQNGYTF
NA	TRBV15	TRBJ2-3	NA	TGTGCCACCAGAGAAACCGGGGCAGATACGCAGTATTTT	CATRETGADTQYF
NA	TRBV14	TRBJ2-1	NA	TGTGCCAGCGGAGGAATCGGGAATGAGCAGTTCTTC	CASGGIGNEQFF
NA	TRBV3-1/TRBV3-2	TRBJ2-1	TRBD2	TGTGCCAGCAGGTCTGACGGGGGGGCCTCGAATGAGCAGTTCTTC	CASRSDGGASNEQFF
once	TRBV18	TRBJ2-2	NA	TGTGCCAGCTCACCACTAGGCGCCAGGGGCACCGGGGAGCTGTTTTTT	CASSPLGARGTGELFF
NA	TRBV5-8	TRBJ1-1	NA	TGTGCCAGCAGCTTGGTCCACATCACTGAAGCTTTCTTT	CASSLVHITEAFF
NA	TRBV7-3	TRBJ2-2	TRBD1	TGTGCCAGCAGCCTAACTACAGGGGCGGGCGGGGAGCTGTTTTTT	CASSLTTGAGGELFF
NA	TRBV2	TRBJ1-6	TRBD1	TGTGCCAGCGGCAAGGACAGGTATAATTCACCCCTCCACTTT	CASGKDRYNSPLHF
NA	TRBV21-1	TRBJ1-2	NA	TGTGCCAGCAGCAAACGCCCTACCGACAGGGACTATGGCTACACCTTC	CASSKRPTDRDYGYTF
once	TRBV5-1	TRBJ1-1	TRBD1	TGCGCCAGCAGCCCGACAGGGGCACACACTGAAGCTTTCTTT	CASSPTGAHTEAFF
NA	TRBV3-1/TRBV3-2	TRBJ2-7	NA	TGTGCCAGCAGCCTACAGGGTTCCTCCTACGAGCAGTACTTC	CASSLQGSSYEQYF
NA	TRBV5-1	TRBJ1-1	NA	TGCGCCAGCAGCTTTGGATGGCAGACTATGAACACTGAAGCTTTCTTT	CASSFGWQTMNTEAFF
NA	TRBV4-1	TRBJ2-7	NA	TGCGCCAGCAGCCAGGGGGGGGCTAGCGGTTCCTACGAGCAGTACTTC	CASSQGGASGSYEQYF
NA	TRBV12-5	TRBJ2-2	NA	TGTGCTAGTGGTTTAAACTCCCAGGGGACCGGGGAGCTGTTTTTT	CASGLNSQGTGELFF
NA	TRBV7-9	TRBJ1-1	TRBD1	TGTGCCAGCATTGACAGGGGTATGAACACTGAAGCTTTCTTT	CASIDRGMNTEAFF
NA	TRBV6-5	TRBJ1-2	NA	TGTGCCAGCAGTTACTCTATCGGGGATGGCTACACCTTC	CASSYSIGDGYTF
once	TRBV24-1	TRBJ2-2	NA	TGTGCCACCAGTCCTCGGGGGACCGGGGAGCTGTTTTTT	CATSPRGTGELFF
NA	TRBV27	TRBJ2-5	NA	TGTGCCAGCAGTTTATATTCGTACCAAGAGACCCAGTACTTC	CASSLYSYQETQYF
NA	TRBV29-1	TRBJ1-2	NA	TGCAGCGTCCGGACAGCTCGAAACTATGGCTACACCTTC	CSVRTARNYGYTF
NA	TRBV6-6	TRBJ1-5	NA	TGTGCCAGCAGCTCCGGGGAGGGCGATCAGCCCCAGCATTTT	CASSSGEGDQPQHF
NA	TRBV6-2/TRBV6-3	TRBJ2-3	NA	TGTGCCAGCAGTTCCTACACAGATACGCAGTATTTT	CASSSYTDTQYF
NA	TRBV6-2/TRBV6-3	TRBJ2-3	NA	TGTGCCAGCAGTTGGGACTCCACCAGCACAGATACGCAGTATTTT	CASSWDSTSTDTQYF
NA	TRBV19	TRBJ2-4	TRBD2	TGTGCCAGTAGCCCCGGACTAGCGGGGACAATCAAAAACATTCAGTACTTC	CASSPGLAGTIKNIQYF
NA	TRBV6-2/TRBV6-3	TRBJ1-2	NA	TGTGCCAGCAGTAGGGAGGCAGGCGGCTACACCTTC	CASSREAGGYTF
NA	TRBV10-3	TRBJ2-5	NA	TGTGCCATCAGTGACCGCCAGGACCAAGAGACCCAGTACTTC	CAISDRQDQETQYF
NA	TRBV2	TRBJ1-5	NA	TGTGCCAGCAGTGATAGGAGCAGGGTTGACCAGCCCCAGCATTTT	CASSDRSRVDQPQHF
NA	TRBV5-5	TRBJ1-2	TRBD1	TGTGCCAGCAGCTTACGACAGGGGTATAACTATGGCTACACCTTC	CASSLRQGYNYGYTF
NA	TRBV29-1	TRBJ1-1	NA	TGCAGCGCAGATAGGGGGAACACTGAAGCTTTCTTT	CSADRGNTEAFF
NA	TRBV4-1	TRBJ1-3	NA	TGCGCCAGCAGCCAAGAGGGCCAACTAAACACCATATATTTT	CASSQEGQLNTIYF
NA	TRBV4-1	TRBJ2-6	NA	TGCGCCAGCAGCCAAGACGACGGAGACTCTGGGGCCAACGTCCTGACTTTC	CASSQDDGDSGANVLTF
NA	TRBV6-6	TRBJ2-1	TRBD1	TGTGCCAGCAGTTACTCGACAGGGGGAGGCCACAATGAGCAGTTCTTC	CASSYSTGGGHNEQFF
NA	TRBV18	TRBJ1-2	TRBD1	TGTGCCAGCTCCGGGGGACAGGGAGGATATGGCTACACCTTC	CASSGGQGGYGYTF
NA	TRBV25-1	TRBJ1-6	TRBD1	TGTGCCAGCAGTGGGATACAGGACAGGGACTATAATTCACCCCTCCACTTT	CASSGIQDRDYNSPLHF
once	TRBV7-2	TRBJ1-5	NA	TGTGCCAGCAGCCCGTGGGGGCATAGCAATCAGCCCCAGCATTTT	CASSPWGHSNQPQHF
NA	TRBV19	TRBJ1-2	TRBD1	TGTGCCAGTAGCACTTGGCAGGGGGCGAACTATGGCTACACCTTC	CASSTWQGANYGYTF
NA	TRBV11-2	TRBJ1-1	NA	TGTGCCAGCAGCTTAGGAGCCTGGGGCACGGTCACTGAAGCTTTCTTT	CASSLGAWGTVTEAFF
NA	TRBV19	TRBJ1-2	NA	TGTGCCACCGCGCCAGGGGAATGGTACTATGGCTACACCTTC	CATAPGEWYYGYTF
NA	TRBV18	TRBJ1-4	NA	TGTGCCAGCTCACCACCGTCGAGAGGGGAAAAACTGTTTTTT	CASSPPSRGEKLFF
once	TRBV20-1	TRBJ2-5	NA	TGCAGTGCTAGTATGGGCTGGCCAGGGCAGACCCAGTACTTC	CSASMGWPGQTQYF
NA	TRBV7-9	TRBJ1-4	TRBD1	TGTGCCAGCAGCTTCGGGGACAGGACTAATGAAAAACTGTTTTTT	CASSFGDRTNEKLFF
NA	TRBV19	TRBJ1-1	TRBD1	TGTGCCAGTAGCGGACAGGGAGGTCCTGAAGCTTTCTTT	CASSGQGGPEAFF
once	TRBV6-2/TRBV6-3	TRBJ2-2	NA	TGTGCCAGCAGTTACGAGACAGCCGTCGCGAGCACCGGGGAGCTGTTTTTT	CASSYETAVASTGELFF
once	TRBV6-2/TRBV6-3	TRBJ1-1	TRBD1	TGTGCCAGCAGTTTAGGACAGGGAGAAACTGAAGCTTTCTTT	CASSLGQGETEAFF
NA	TRBV27	TRBJ2-3	NA	TGTGCCAGCAGTTTAGGTGGCAGGAGCACAGATACGCAGTATTTT	CASSLGGRSTDTQYF
NA	TRBV11-2	TRBJ2-3	NA	TGTGCCAGCAGTCACCCAGGAGGTGGCACAGATACGCAGTATTTT	CASSHPGGGTDTQYF